Reported below is one TCR beta chain. The data belong to a study of blood T cell repertoires in COVID-19. The data were produced by immunoSEQ multiplex PCR, yet TCRdb's version contains in-frame clones alone and is incomplete. The sample includes 140,000 or so clones, 60% to 85% seen only once; the top ten take roughly 8.6%. Germline V gives CDR1 MGHRA, CDR2 YSYEKL. Trimming took 0 bases from V and 5 from J; bases not matched to a gene: 8. CDR3 length equals 16 residues. The sequenced material came from peripheral blood. This receptor was obtained from a man aged 50 to 60 with active or convalescent COVID-19. This chain links TRBV4-1 with TRBJ2-7, with TRBD2 matching 9 bases. CDR3 loop: CASSQDGVAGVNEQYF. The CDR3 nucleotides are TGCGCCAGCAGCCAAGATGGGGTAGCGGGAGTCAACGAGCAGTACTTC.